This TCR beta chain was sequenced for a study of shared clonotypes between healthy human individuals (dated by TCRdb to about 2020). With regard to the full study: Three men and a couple of women, aged 18 to 49 years, made up the cohort. Per donor, three plates each were used for CD4 naive and CD4 memory, two for CD8 naive, and one for CD8 memory. To estimate repertoire size and how much clonotype sharing occurs between individuals, the study deeply sequenced the blood TCR repertoires of 4 to 6 healthy adults. Different laboratories and diverse techniques were used to prepare libraries and sequence TCR repertoires, to increase sequencing depth and limit assay-specific biases. Leukapheresis yielded between about 0.85 and 9 billion PBMCs per donor. Results and caveats for the whole study, not just this receptor: Sharing across a handful of donors was observed for about 4.8% of naive CD4, about 3.2% of naive CD8, around 2.5% of memory CD4, and approximately 0.41% of memory CD8 clonotypes. Based on pairwise subsampling, the degree of clonotype sharing among donors was expected to be affected by sequencing depth. Even with the large sequencing depth, rarefaction of the sorted-subset datasets indicated that sequencing was incomplete. Clonotypes shared by all four sorted-subset donors showed higher generation probabilities than non-shared clonotypes. Because the study included a small number of donors, the genetic and exposure-history diversity represented was limited. Estimated clonotype richness was generally larger for naive than for memory subsets. Sampling was limited to blood, and TCR repertoires in tissue likely differ from TCR repertoires in blood.

The donors were healthy, HIV-negative adults who had no recently reported acute infections or vaccinations. Every donor was a Caucasian adult residing in Nashville, Tennessee, USA. CD8 memory samples were composed of magnetically selected CD45RO+ cells combined with CCR7-negative CD45RA+ effector memory (TemRA) cells. Blood was obtained by leukapheresis, after which PBMCs were separated by Ficoll-Histopaque density gradient centrifugation and cryopreserved in liquid nitrogen vapor phase. Purity and quantity of every magnetically sorted T cell population were checked by analytical flow cytometry. Genomic DNA was isolated from every sorted fraction and measured by UV absorbance on a Nanodrop 2000c. As regards this clone: Its antigen target is currently unknown. No much larger clone is present one base from it, and per-base qualities are unavailable.

Using the deep immunoSEQ assay, TCR CDR3 regions were amplified from genomic DNA by multiplex PCR. Genomic DNA extracted from each cell subset was distributed evenly over all wells of several immunoSEQ 96-well plates, and each plate served as one replicate. For sorted subsets, each replicate PCR was loaded with approximately 0.2 ug genomic DNA, equivalent to 30,000 or so T cell genomes. Purified libraries were quantified with a Qubit 3.0 fluorometer, sized on a Bioanalyzer 2100, and re-quantified with the KAPA Library Quantification kit. Every immunoSEQ 96-well plate was sequenced on a dedicated single-read 150-cycle Illumina NextSeq 550 flow cell. In the original analysis: Because the immunoSEQ output included only junctional sequences and no quality scores, the filtering could not be the same as the filtering used for full-length reads. To assign V/J genes and CDR3, sequences were annotated using PyIR, a Python wrapper for IgBLAST v1.9, with IMGT germline references. Reads were removed for weak V/J assignments (E-value above 1e-6), missing CDR3, stop codons, out-of-frame junctions, or ambiguous translated residues. V3J clonotypes were defined as sequences sharing an identical inferred V gene, J gene, and CDR3 amino acid sequence. To compute the percentage overlap between repertoires, the number of shared unique clonotypes was divided by the size of the smaller repertoire. RTK rarefaction, the Chao1 estimator, and Recon v2.1 estimates of unobserved clonotypes were used to assess repertoire richness. Generation probabilities were computed with OLGA for all TCRbeta clonotypes obtained by the gDNA method from several donors. TCRdb re-hosts the immuneACCESS table, in-frame sequences only. Its copies lack some clones; in the studies checked, an unresolved V gene accounts for under half of them, and the cause for the rest is not known. D and trimming were read from the DNA, whereas the V and J calls and clone size are those reported in that table. The table for this sample lists roughly 110,000 clones; around 73% of them were counted only once. The biggest ten clones account for approximately 25% of the sample.

The sequence derives from a woman in her twenties or thirties in good health. The sample was memory CD8+ T cells sorted from blood. The cell subset or site label on this specimen signifies: CD45RO+ cells pooled with CCR7-negative TemRA cells.

The DNA is as follows: TGTGCCAGCAGTGAAGCGCTCTTCCCAGGGTTCGACGAGCAGTACTTC. It specifies CASSEALFPGFDEQYF. Recombination connected TRBV6-1 to TRBJ2-7; matching of 5 bases hints at TRBD1 as the D gene. Its CDR3 holds 16 amino acids, cysteine through phenylalanine. The entry retains the CDR3 DNA only, 48 bases that are in frame from base 1. The germline V gene specifies MNHNS as CDR1 and SASEGT as CDR2. V loses 0 bases of germline sequence and J loses 5 bases, and the interval between the two ends is 17 bases.